This T cell receptor beta chain was captured by sequencing in a study of blood T cell repertoires in COVID-19. Study context: Sites in the United States, Italy and Spain provided acute and convalescent COVID-19 samples. In each case, the material was cDNA or gDNA derived from T cells, B-cell-depleted T cells, or PBMCs.

V shed 3 bases and J 0 bases; nucleotides not matched to a gene: 2. Germline V gives CDR1 LGHNA, CDR2 YSLEER. CDR3 size: 15 residues. In the source study's methods: Reference gene primer amplification gave nucleated cell count estimates. Assay: immunoSEQ multiplex PCR; the TCRdb copy retains only in-frame clones and omits some. V and J calls and clone size are as listed in that table; D and trimming were resolved from the DNA. The data show roughly 140,000 clones, around 90% seen once. The sequenced sample was peripheral blood. This clonotype was obtained from a woman in her sixties with active or convalescent COVID-19. The J gene is TRBJ2-3, the V gene TRBV4-3, with 8 bases lining up with TRBD1. The CDR3 DNA reads as TGCGCCAGCAGCCAGACAGGGGATAGCACAGATACGCAGTATTTT. Translation: CASSQTGDSTDTQYF.